These T cell receptor beta chains were read from a single sample in a study of T cell clusters in autoimmune cytopenias. Following a re-call of the multiplex PCR reads, TCRdb has one entry per CDR3 protein and lacks DNA. The repertoire table contains over 7,500 distinct CDR3 sequences. Material for sequencing was peripheral blood. These receptors were taken from a human donor with an autoimmune cytopenia or autoimmune hepatitis (not recorded which). The CDR3 runs from the conserved cysteine through the conserved F or W. Each record gives: J gene, clone size, V gene, CDR3 protein. A row's size may be missing; if present it is once, few, many or a size class.

j_gene: TRBJ2-2; abundance: medium-sized; v_gene: TRBV6-6; CDR3aa: CASRTTRGNAGELFF
j_gene: TRBJ2-7; abundance: medium-sized; v_gene: TRBV27; CDR3aa: CASSYLGPGYEQYF
j_gene: TRBJ1-1; abundance: NA; v_gene: TRBV6-5; CDR3aa: CASRRQGGNTEAFF
j_gene: TRBJ1-2; abundance: medium-sized; v_gene: TRBV5-5; CDR3aa: CASSLAVFINYGYTF
j_gene: TRBJ1-1; abundance: NA; v_gene: TRBV6-5; CDR3aa: CASNRQGETEAFF
j_gene: TRBJ2-7; abundance: NA; v_gene: TRBV30; CDR3aa: CASSYDRVDEQYF
j_gene: TRBJ2-5; abundance: NA; v_gene: TRBV19; CDR3aa: CASSMGDRVETQYF
j_gene: TRBJ2-3; abundance: medium-sized; v_gene: TRBV5-4; CDR3aa: CASSLGLAGGGTQYF
j_gene: TRBJ1-3; abundance: NA; v_gene: TRBV19; CDR3aa: CASRLGGAGNTIYF
j_gene: TRBJ2-1; abundance: medium-sized; v_gene: TRBV6-5; CDR3aa: CASSRTGGNEQFF
j_gene: TRBJ2-7; abundance: medium-sized; v_gene: TRBV7-9; CDR3aa: CASSPWGTVYEQYF
j_gene: TRBJ2-1; abundance: medium-sized; v_gene: TRBV10-3; CDR3aa: CAISVADEQFF
j_gene: TRBJ1-4; abundance: NA; v_gene: TRBV18; CDR3aa: CASSQTGGRDEKLFF
j_gene: TRBJ1-3; abundance: NA; v_gene: TRBV6-5; CDR3aa: CASSYFLPGQQSETGIYF
j_gene: TRBJ1-3; abundance: NA; v_gene: TRBV6-5; CDR3aa: CASSLARHSGNTIYF
j_gene: TRBJ1-1; abundance: NA; v_gene: TRBV7-9; CDR3aa: CASSLAGAGAEAFF
j_gene: TRBJ1-3; abundance: NA; v_gene: TRBV7-2; CDR3aa: CASSLAGHLSGNTIYF
j_gene: TRBJ1-4; abundance: medium-sized; v_gene: TRBV12-3/TRBV12-4; CDR3aa: CASSLWGKDDEKLFF